A single TCR beta chain is shown here with its context. The target antigen is unknown. Alongside a J-beta primer mix, a sample-barcoded 5' primer served in a second PCR lasting about 7 to 11 cycles. TCRdb analysed the 5' RACE reads with MiXCR anew, one entry per CDR3 protein. Of some 930,000 distinct CDR3 sequences detected, 25% to 35% appear once; the ten largest clones hold about a tenth. The data were obtained in a study of blood T cells in healthy people across ages. Overall study findings and caveats: Expanded clonotype changes were possibly confounded by unknown donor CMV status.

The data also belong to a second study, concerning T cells of mothers and their children. Per that study: Sample barcodes and 2-4 random nucleotides were added by the M1S primer of the second PCR.

The specimen sequenced was blood. This sequence originates from a woman aged 35 to 49 in good health.

The CDR3 loop reads CASSQMRTYTGELFF. CDR3 sequence (DNA): TGTGCCAGCAGCCAAATGCGGACATATACCGGGGAGCTGTTTTTT. The chain has TRBV3-1 and TRBJ2-2, with a weak D call TRBD1 (5 bases). This CDR3 spans 15 amino acids. Germline loops: CDR1 LGHDT, CDR2 YNNKEL (reference sequence). Trimming took off 2 bases at V and 5 bases at J, with 12 bases between the two ends.